This entry features one T cell receptor beta chain sequence. The antigen remains unidentified. Trimming shortened V by 6 bases and J by 0 bases, and 6 bases separated the two germline ends. Germline CDR1 SQVTM, CDR2 ANQGSEA. The CDR3 runs to 11 residues. These data belong to a study of human T cells and chemical hapten exposure. Study-wide background: Sensitization was performed using 2% DPC on an approximately 2 cm by approximately 2 cm upper inner arm skin site. Patch tests applied 0.01% DPC to the upper back and were scored after 6 days.

As for time point: patch test 1, 2 weeks after DPC sensitization. The treatment here: therapeutic diphenylcyclopropenone sensitization with weekly scalp DPC. TCRdb re-analysed the RACE reads in MiXCR, keeping a single row per CDR3 protein. The sample consists of 150,000 to 200,000 distinct CDR3 sequences, 14% of them appearing once. Study-wide points: TCRs exceeding a frequency of 1 in 1000 stayed unchanged under DPC sensitization.

The sequence was obtained from a woman aged 25 to 45 with alopecia areata. Some clones in this sample may be carry-over from other donors' samples. V is TRBV29-1 and J is TRBJ2-7; the D gene could be TRBD1 or TRBD2 (5 bases each). This specimen consisted of whole blood, obtained in connection with sensitization to the hapten diphenylcyclopropenone (DPC). CDR3 in DNA: TGCAGCGTCGGGACCTCCTACGAGCAGTACTTC. Its translation: CSVGTSYEQYF.